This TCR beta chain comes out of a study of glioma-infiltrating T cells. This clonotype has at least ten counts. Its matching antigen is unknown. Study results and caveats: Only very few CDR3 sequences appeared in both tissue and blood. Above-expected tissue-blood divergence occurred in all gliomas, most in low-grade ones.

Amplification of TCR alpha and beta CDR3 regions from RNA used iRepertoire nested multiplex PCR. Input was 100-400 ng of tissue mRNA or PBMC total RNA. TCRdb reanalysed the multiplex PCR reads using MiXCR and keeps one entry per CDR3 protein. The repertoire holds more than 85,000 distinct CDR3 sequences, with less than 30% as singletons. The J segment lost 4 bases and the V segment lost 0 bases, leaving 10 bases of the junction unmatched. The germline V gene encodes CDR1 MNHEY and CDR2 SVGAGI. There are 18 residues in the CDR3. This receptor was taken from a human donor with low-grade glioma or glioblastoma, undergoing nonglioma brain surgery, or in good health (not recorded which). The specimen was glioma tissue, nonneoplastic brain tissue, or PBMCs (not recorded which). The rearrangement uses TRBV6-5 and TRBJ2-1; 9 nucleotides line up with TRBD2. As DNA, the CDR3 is TGTGCCAGCAGTTACTCGATTTCAACTAGCGGGTTATACAATGAGCAGTTCTTC. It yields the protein CASSYSISTSGLYNEQFF.